This TCR beta chain stems from a study of T cell responses to AZD1222 COVID-19 vaccine (dated by TCRdb to the early 2020s). Broadly, across the study: AZD1222 recipients with second doses at about 4 weeks or about 12 weeks were pooled, because spike-specific TCR depth and breadth did not differ between schedules. TCR sequencing was performed for approximately 240 trial participants, of whom some 200 were given two doses of AZD1222 and around 25 were given two doses of MenACWY control vaccine. Trial participants were enrolled by age into 18-55, 56-69 and 70-plus year subgroups, with around 150, 28 and 57 TCR-sequenced participants respectively.

The CDR3 regions of human TCRbeta chains were analyzed by immunosequencing. The original methods were these. TCRs in the repertoires were matched against a reference library of SARS-CoV-2-specific TCRs that had been generated with the MIRA antigen-specificity platform. Breadth was defined as the fraction of unique TCRs that were SARS-CoV-2-associated, and depth was defined as the fraction of total T cells that were SARS-CoV-2-associated. Using the MIRA data, each spike-specific TCR was mapped to the spike region that the TCR reacts to and placed in a CD4 or CD8 class. Log10-transformed breadth and depth values were compared by one-way ANOVA with Sidak's multiple comparisons tests. TCRdb limited this immuneACCESS table to in-frame rearrangements with V and J called. A share of clones is missing; checked studies link under half to unresolved V genes, and the rest is unexplained. Clone size and the V and J calls come from that table; the DNA yielded D and trimming. The sample table shows about 97,000 clones, and about 88% are seen once. 2.5% to 3% of the sample goes to the ten largest clones.

The V end loses 6 bases and the J end loses 3 bases, and a stretch of 12 bases separates them. Looking up the germline V gene yields CDR1 SGHVS and CDR2 FQNEAQ. The CDR3 sequence holds 14 residues, the cysteine and phenylalanine included. This entry keeps only the CDR3 DNA: 42 bases, framed from base 1. The label giving this sample's time point can be read as: baseline before first vaccination. The vaccinee samples were drawn from two UK trials, COV001 and COV002, one of which was a single-blind randomized controlled phase 2/3 trial testing AZD1222 (ChAdOx1 nCoV-19) in healthy adults. For TCRbeta chain sequencing, PBMC samples were collected from trial participants at day 0 and at day 28 after the second dose. The sample holds one count of this clone. It lacks a known antigen. No much larger clone exists at a distance of one base, and base qualities are not known. The research as a whole found: No day 14 peak-response samples were available, so repertoires were characterized only after the peak T cell response. Spike-specific TCR breadth and depth rose significantly after two AZD1222 doses compared with day 0 and with MenACWY recipients. The vaccine-associated CD4 TCRs covered the entire spike protein, and the dominant responses fell in regions 160-218 and 743-854. Conclusions about previously exposed vaccinees are limited because only five or six AZD1222 recipients were SARS-CoV-2 seropositive at baseline. Participants were mostly white British and included more females than males, and it was suggested by the authors that clonal diversity may have been underestimated. Nearly half of unique spike-specific TCRs reportedly recognized epitopes outside regions mutated in the B.1.351 and B.1.1.7 variants. The 56-69-year group was small, and its depth increase did not reach significance, likely because of low power.

The sample consisted of peripheral blood, taken on day 0 of AZD1222 vaccination. This chain joins TRBV7-8 to TRBJ1-3; the D gene identity is not certain. The sequence came from an adult in good health. The nucleotide sequence is TGTGCCAGCAGACCCACTAGGGATGGAAACACCATATATTTT. This is translated as CASRPTRDGNTIYF.